Listed below are T cell receptor beta chains from one sample, sequenced in a study of vaccination and CD4 T cells after COVID-19. These TCRs' antigens remain unknown. TCRdb analysed the PCR reads with MiXCR anew, one entry per CDR3 protein. Of around 5,200 distinct CDR3 sequences in the sample, 35% to 50% were seen once. The sequenced sample consisted of CD4+ T cells from blood, cultured in vitro. Receptors originate from a human donor in good health. Each CDR3 is given with its conserved first and last residue. Fields, in order: clone size, V gene, D gene, J gene, CDR3 protein, CDR3 DNA. A D gene is named only where the DNA matches it firmly. Clone size is given for some rows only: seen once, a few or many times, or a class if the clone is expanded.

abundance: -
v_gene: TRBV6-1
d_gene: TRBD2
j_gene: TRBJ2-1
CDR3aa: CASRTSGDVPEQFF
CDR3nt: TGTGCCAGCAGGACTAGCGGTGACGTCCCAGAGCAGTTCTTC

abundance: -
v_gene: TRBV7-2
d_gene: TRBD1
j_gene: TRBJ2-5
CDR3aa: CASVGQDQETQYF
CDR3nt: TGTGCCAGCGTGGGACAGGACCAAGAGACCCAGTACTTC

abundance: -
v_gene: TRBV4-1
d_gene: TRBD2
j_gene: TRBJ2-7
CDR3aa: CASSQGPGGSFYEQYF
CDR3nt: TGCGCCAGCAGCCAAGGGCCGGGCGGGAGCTTTTACGAGCAGTACTTC

abundance: -
v_gene: TRBV6-5
d_gene: -
j_gene: TRBJ2-7
CDR3aa: CASSYSFISPVYEQYF
CDR3nt: TGTGCCAGCAGTTACTCGTTTATTTCTCCCGTCTACGAGCAGTACTTC

abundance: -
v_gene: TRBV3-1
d_gene: -
j_gene: TRBJ1-2
CDR3aa: CASSQESGYTF
CDR3nt: TGTGCCAGCAGCCAAGAATCCGGCTACACCTTC

abundance: few
v_gene: TRBV6-1
d_gene: -
j_gene: TRBJ2-7
CDR3aa: CASSPSASYEQYF
CDR3nt: TGTGCCAGCAGCCCCTCCGCGTCCTACGAGCAGTACTTC

abundance: -
v_gene: TRBV28
d_gene: -
j_gene: TRBJ2-7
CDR3aa: CASSFSAGRYEQYF
CDR3nt: TGTGCCAGCAGTTTCTCCGCGGGCCGCTACGAGCAGTACTTC

abundance: -
v_gene: TRBV7-6
d_gene: -
j_gene: TRBJ2-1
CDR3aa: CASSLKTSGYNEQFF
CDR3nt: TGTGCCAGCAGCTTAAAGACCAGTGGCTACAATGAGCAGTTCTTC

abundance: once
v_gene: TRBV19
d_gene: -
j_gene: TRBJ2-7
CDR3aa: CASSRDRYEQYF
CDR3nt: TGTGCCAGTAGTAGGGACCGCTACGAGCAGTACTTC

abundance: -
v_gene: TRBV27
d_gene: -
j_gene: TRBJ1-1
CDR3aa: CASSLGNSPEAFF
CDR3nt: TGTGCCAGCAGTTTAGGTAATAGCCCTGAAGCTTTCTTT

abundance: -
v_gene: TRBV10-1
d_gene: -
j_gene: TRBJ1-1
CDR3aa: CASSGSPGTEAFF
CDR3nt: TGCGCCAGCAGCGGTTCCCCCGGGACAGAAGCTTTCTTT

abundance: -
v_gene: TRBV30
d_gene: -
j_gene: TRBJ1-2
CDR3aa: CAWSQGFYGYTF
CDR3nt: TGTGCCTGGAGTCAAGGGTTCTATGGCTACACCTTC

abundance: -
v_gene: TRBV27
d_gene: TRBD1
j_gene: TRBJ1-1
CDR3aa: CASREAGGSSEAFF
CDR3nt: TGTGCCAGCAGGGAGGCAGGGGGCTCTTCTGAAGCTTTCTTT

abundance: -
v_gene: TRBV6-4
d_gene: -
j_gene: TRBJ1-1
CDR3aa: CASRQDRDTEAFF
CDR3nt: TGTGCCAGCAGGCAGGACCGCGACACTGAAGCTTTCTTT

abundance: few
v_gene: TRBV6-4
d_gene: -
j_gene: TRBJ2-3
CDR3aa: CASSGEPTQGTQYF
CDR3nt: TGTGCCAGCAGTGGCGAACCGACACAGGGTACGCAGTATTTT

abundance: -
v_gene: TRBV27
d_gene: TRBD2
j_gene: TRBJ2-5
CDR3aa: CASSLYGRLNQETQYF
CDR3nt: TGTGCCAGCAGTTTATACGGGAGGCTGAACCAAGAGACCCAGTACTTC